This passage covers 26 T cell receptor beta chains from one sample sequenced in a study of blood T cell repertoires in COVID-19. Produced via immunoSEQ multiplex PCR; TCRdb's table is partial and in-frame only. This sample carries about 13,000 clones, roughly 84% of them seen once, and the ten largest clones take roughly 2.5%. The sequencing input was peripheral blood. These receptors were taken from a human donor in a cohort sampled during active COVID-19.

This clone appeared once. This chain uses TRBV12-3 or TRBV12-4 with TRBJ2-7; D remains unclear. The CDR3 has 13 amino acids. Trimming cost V 8 bases and J 5 bases, with 16 bases left between them. CDR3 region: CASGYTTWDEQYF. In nucleotides, the CDR3 is TGTGCCAGCGGTTATACGACTTGGGACGAGCAGTACTTC.

This clone was detected once. The J gene is TRBJ2-3, the V gene TRBV11-2; D perhaps matches TRBD1 (6 bases). V lost 0 bases and J 3 bases, leaving 16 bases between the germline ends. CDR1 and CDR2 (germline): SGHAT, FQNNGV. The CDR3 is 17 amino acids. The CDR3 reads CASSLEGQSIGTDTQYF. The CDR3 DNA sequence: TGTGCCAGCAGCTTAGAGGGACAAAGCATCGGAACAGATACGCAGTATTTT.

J is TRBJ1-2 and V is TRBV27; TRBD1 aligns across 9 bases. J gave up 2 bases and V 3 bases, and 1 base lay outside the gene matches. The CDR3 contains 14 residues. Germline V gene data show CDR1 as MNHEY and CDR2 as SMNVEV (reference sequence). The CDR3 loop is CASSLGQGNYGYTF. For the CDR3, the DNA is TGTGCCAGCAGTTTGGGACAGGGAAACTATGGCTACACCTTC.

The CDR3 nucleotides read TGTGCCAGCAGCACGCAGGGAATCGGGGAGCTGTTTTTT. This codes for CASSTQGIGELFF. This sequence joins TRBV7-9 and TRBJ2-2; D perhaps matches TRBD1 (5 bases). The CDR3 length is 13 residues. The germline V gene has CDR1 SEHNR and CDR2 FQNEAQ (reference sequence). V lost 5 bases and J 7 bases, leaving 11 bases between the germline ends.

The chain joins TRBV29-1 to TRBJ2-7; D is unclear. Germline V gene lookup returns CDR1 SQVTM and CDR2 ANQGSEA. Trimming removed 7 bases from V and 6 bases from J, with 10 bases in between. This CDR3 spans 10 amino acids. DNA of the CDR3: TGCAGCGACAGAACGAGCGAGCAGTACTTC. The encoded protein is CSDRTSEQYF.

The CDR3 DNA reads as TGTGCCAGCAGTTCGACAGGGGAACCCTACGAGCAGTACTTC. Translated: CASSSTGEPYEQYF. This chain uses TRBV7-6 with TRBJ2-7; the match to TRBD1 covers 8 bases. Germline CDR1 reads SGHVS; CDR2 reads FNYEAQ. This CDR3 spans 14 amino acids. Trimming cost V 6 bases and J 2 bases; bases outside gene matches: 6.

The chain has TRBV5-1 and TRBJ2-6; 7 positions match TRBD1. The CDR3 totals 16 residues. V shed 5 bases, J shed 4 bases, and the junction held 9 bases outside the gene matches. The germline gives CDR1 SGHRS, CDR2 YFSETQ. This CDR3 reads CASSQYRGGGANVLTF. CDR3 bases: TGCGCCAGCAGTCAATACAGGGGCGGAGGGGCCAACGTCCTGACTTTC.

The chain links TRBV19 to TRBJ2-7; 8 positions agree with TRBD1. This CDR3 comprises 14 residues. V shed 7 bases and J 4 bases; nucleotides not matched to a gene: 9. The germline gives CDR1 LNHDA, CDR2 SQIVND (reference sequence). CDR3 DNA sequence: TGTGCCAGTATTCCAAACAGGGGGGTGTACGAGCAGTACTTC. It codes for CASIPNRGVYEQYF.

The V call is TRBV5-4, the J call TRBJ1-3, with D uncertain. CDR3 length equals 15 residues. Trimming shortened V by 0 bases and J by 3 bases, and 10 bases separated the two germline ends. Germline V gives CDR1 SGHNT, CDR2 YYREEE (reference sequence). The CDR3 coding sequence is TGTGCCAGCAGCTTGGACTGGGGAGGTGGAAACACCATATATTTT. This encodes CASSLDWGGGNTIYF.

The CDR3 DNA is TGTGCCAGCAGCTTTAGGGCGGGACAGGGCGACAACATTCAGTACTTC. Its protein product is CASSFRAGQGDNIQYF. The chain joins TRBV7-2 to TRBJ2-4, with 9 bases matching TRBD1. V was clipped by 3 bases and J by 7 bases; unmatched bases: 10. The germline V gene encodes CDR1 SGHTA and CDR2 FQGNSA. This CDR3 is built from 16 residues.

This chain connects TRBV7-2 to TRBJ2-2; D remains ambiguous. The CDR3 is made up of 14 amino acids. Trimming pared 0 bases from V and 5 bases from J, leaving 7 bases between. The germline gives CDR1 SGHTA, CDR2 FQGNSA. The CDR3 nucleotides read TGTGCCAGCAGCTTAGCTGGCAGGACCGGGGAGCTGTTTTTT. Residues: CASSLAGRTGELFF. Variable domain in full (rest from reference TRBV7-2 and TRBJ2-2): GAGVSQSPSNKVTEKGKDVELRCDPISGHTALYWYRQSLGQGLEFLIYFQGNSAPDKSGLPSDRFSAERTGGSVSTLTIQRTQQEDSAVYLCASSLAGRTGELFFGEGSRLTVL.

V is TRBV27 and J is TRBJ2-1; no clear D. The length of the CDR3 is 14 residues. The V and J ends lost 5 bases and 2 bases respectively, with 10 bases between them. Germline V gene sequence: CDR1 MNHEY, CDR2 SMNVEV (reference sequence). The CDR3 DNA reads as TGTGCCAGCAGTCCCCAAGCGACCTACAATGAGCAGTTCTTC. Amino acid sequence: CASSPQATYNEQFF.

DNA of the CDR3: TGTGCCTGGGCCCCCGACTACACAGATACGCAGTATTTT. Translation gives CAWAPDYTDTQYF. The chain recombines TRBV30 with TRBJ2-3, with D tentatively TRBD2 (5 bases). CDR1 and CDR2 from the germline V gene are GTSNPN and SVGIG (reference sequence). This CDR3 has 13 amino acids. The germline V and J ends were trimmed by 5 bases and 2 bases, with 11 bases remaining between them. The entire variable domain, with the rest obtained from reference TRBV30 and TRBJ2-3, is as follows: SQTIHQWPATLVQPVGSPLSLECTVEGTSNPNLYWYRQAAGRGLQLLFYSVGIGQISSEVPQNLSASRPQDRQFILSSKKLLLSDSGFYLCAWAPDYTDTQYFGPGTRLTVL.

The CDR3 is CASSPPVRGQETQYF. CDR3 DNA sequence: TGTGCCAGCAGCCCACCGGTGCGGGGGCAAGAGACCCAGTACTTC. This chain connects TRBV11-1 to TRBJ2-5, with 7 bases fitting TRBD2. The CDR3 covers 15 residues. The V and J ends lost 5 bases and 2 bases, in that order; junction bases with no gene match: 8. The germline V gene encodes CDR1 SGHAT and CDR2 FQDESV (reference sequence). Full variable domain (missing parts from reference TRBV11-1 and TRBJ2-5): EAEVAQSPRYKITEKSQAVAFWCDPISGHATLYWYRQILGQGPELLVQFQDESVVDDSQLPKDRFSAERLKGVDSTLKIQPAELGDSAMYLCASSPPVRGQETQYFGPGTRLLVL.

This clone was detected only once. The V gene is TRBV27, the J gene TRBJ1-4, with D possibly being TRBD1 (6 bases). V lost 7 bases and J 3 bases, leaving 12 bases between the germline ends. CDR1 MNHEY and CDR2 SMNVEV come from the germline V gene (reference sequence). This CDR3 has 14 amino acids. This CDR3 is CASKLDRANEKLFF. The CDR3 coding sequence is TGTGCCAGCAAATTGGACAGAGCTAATGAAAAACTGTTTTTT.

The V call is TRBV9, the J call TRBJ1-3; tentative D call: TRBD1 (6 bases). Germline V lookup: CDR1 SGDLS, CDR2 YYNGEE. The V end lost 4 bases, the J end lost 11 bases, and 19 bases lay between the germline ends. The CDR3 contains 14 residues. CDR3 sequence reads: CASSPTDRQYAIYF. The CDR3 bases are TGTGCCAGCAGCCCAACCGACAGGCAATACGCCATATATTTT.

The chain employs TRBV28 and TRBJ2-7; 8 nucleotides align to TRBD2. CDR3 size: 15 residues. V dropped 5 bases and J dropped 3; count of bases not matched to a gene: 9. Germline V gives CDR1 MDHEN, CDR2 SYDVKM. CDR3 protein: CASSRGGSDIYEQYF. The CDR3 DNA follows: TGTGCCAGCAGTCGCGGGGGGTCTGACATCTACGAGCAGTACTTC. Combining the CDR3 with reference TRBV28 and TRBJ2-7 gives the whole variable domain DVKVTQSSRYLVKRTGEKVFLECVQDMDHENMFWYRQDPGLGLRLIYFSYDVKMKEKGDIPEGYSVSREKKERFSLILESASTNQTSMYLCASSRGGSDIYEQYFGPGTRLTVT.

The chain couples TRBV7-9 to TRBJ2-3; a possible D gene is TRBD2 (7 bases). The V gene's germline CDR1 is SEHNR and CDR2 FQNEAQ (reference sequence). This CDR3 has 12 residues. CDR3 in amino acids: CAGGVNTDTQYF. In DNA, the CDR3 is TGTGCAGGGGGGGTAAACACAGATACGCAGTATTTT.

The chain is built from TRBV7-2 and TRBJ2-5; the match to TRBD2 covers 8 bases. The CDR3 length is 15 residues. Germline values: CDR1 SGHTA, CDR2 FQGNSA. J gave up 4 bases and V 1 base, and 5 bases lay outside the gene matches. CDR3 bases: TGTGCCAGCAGCTTAGGATTAGCGGGGCCAGAGACCCAGTACTTC. It encodes CASSLGLAGPETQYF.

This chain joins TRBV30 and TRBJ2-3; D gene uncertain. Trimming removed 1 base from V and 6 bases from J, with 5 bases in between. This CDR3 has 11 residues. Germline V gene lookup returns CDR1 GTSNPN and CDR2 SVGIG (reference sequence). CDR3 loop: CAWSAVDTQYF. CDR3 coding DNA: TGTGCCTGGAGTGCAGTTGATACGCAGTATTTT.

The CDR3 sequence is CASSARGGNTEAFF. The CDR3 nucleotides are TGTGCCAGCAGCGCCCGAGGGGGGAACACTGAAGCTTTCTTT. The chain has TRBV13 and TRBJ1-1; TRBD1 is a possible D gene (6 bases). This CDR3 is 14 amino acids long. Between the trimmed V and J ends, which lost 5 bases and 1 base, there was a span of 11 bases. CDR1 PRHDT and CDR2 FYEKMQ come from the germline V gene (reference sequence).

This chain links TRBV19 with TRBJ2-3; tentative D call: TRBD2 (6 bases). V was clipped by 7 bases and J by 7 bases, with 24 bases between them. Germline CDR1 and CDR2: LNHDA and SQIVND (reference sequence). CDR3 length: 16 residues. CDR3: CASIGPRGPLPYTQYF. The CDR3 bases are TGTGCCAGTATCGGCCCGCGGGGCCCCCTACCTTATACGCAGTATTTT.

As regards this clone: This sample includes further DNA sequences coding for the same CDR3. The chain joins TRBV11-2 to TRBJ2-7; 8 bases match TRBD2. V trimming: 5 bases; J trimming: 0 bases; junction bases outside the gene matches: 9. The CDR3 covers 16 residues. From germline, CDR1 is SGHAT and CDR2 FQNNGV. In nucleotides, the CDR3 is TGTGCCAGCAGCCGGGGGGGTCAGGGGAGCTCCTACGAGCAGTACTTC. It is translated as CASSRGGQGSSYEQYF.

CDR3 in amino acids: CASSILGLAGKETQYF. The CDR3 nucleotides are TGTGCCAGTAGTATCCTCGGACTAGCGGGGAAAGAGACCCAGTACTTC. This chain joins TRBV19 and TRBJ2-5; TRBD2 aligns across 12 bases. CDR1 and CDR2 (germline): LNHDA, SQIVND (reference sequence). The CDR3 sequence is 16 residues long. V trimming: 3 bases; J trimming: 3 bases; junction bases outside the gene matches: 5.

This clone was found once. The chain joins TRBV5-4 to TRBJ2-7, with D perhaps matching TRBD1 (5 bases). The CDR3 has 13 amino acids. Germline lookup yields CDR1 SGHNT and CDR2 YYREEE (reference sequence). The V and J ends lost 1 base and 2 bases respectively, with 7 bases between them. The CDR3 coding sequence is TGTGCCAGCAGCTTGCAGGGCCCCTACGAGCAGTACTTC. Translated: CASSLQGPYEQYF.

V usage is TRBV24-1 and J usage is TRBJ2-3; perhaps TRBD1 as D (6 bases). The CDR3 contains 12 residues. Germline CDR1 KGHDR, CDR2 SFDVKD. The ends were cut back, 8 bases at V and 2 bases at J, with 7 bases in the middle. DNA of the CDR3: TGTGCCACCAAGGGACACACAGATACGCAGTATTTT. Protein sequence: CATKGHTDTQYF.